The clone carrying this TCR beta chain was observed at least ten times. TCRdb reprocessed the 5' RACE reads via MiXCR and lists one record per CDR3 protein. The table lists tens of thousands of distinct CDR3 sequences, around 9.9% of them singletons, with about 1.8% in the top ten. The sample belongs to a study of neurological immune-mediated disorders. This CDR3 has 13 amino acids. Trimming removed 6 bases at V and 14 bases at J, with 20 bases between. The specimen sequenced was PBMCs. The TCR originated in a man between 50 and 59 years old in good health. The rearrangement joins TRBV12-3 or TRBV12-4 to TRBJ1-5; perhaps TRBD1 as D (5 bases). The DNA for the CDR3 is TGTGCCAGCAGACGTGGGGAGTGGGGCGCGGAGCATTTT. Protein: CASRRGEWGAEHF.